This T cell receptor beta chain is from a study of cytomegalovirus exposure and HLA in healthy donors. The CDR3 has 16 amino acids. The V gene lost 3 bases and the J gene lost 7 bases, with 21 bases spanning the gap. The germline V gene encodes CDR1 MNHEY and CDR2 SVGAGI. It was the approximately 130-subject validation cohort, separate from the roughly 700-subject first cohort, to which the donors belonged. Generated by immunoSEQ multiplex PCR, the TCRdb table keeps only in-frame clones and is missing some. The sample records around 150,000 clones, 91% being singletons. The chain uses TRBV6-5 and TRBJ1-2; a possible D gene is TRBD1 (6 bases). Sequenced sample: PBMCs. The receptor was isolated from a man between 18 and 35 years old in good health and CMV-seronegative. The DNA of the CDR3 is TGTGCCAGCAGTTATTTCAGTGGGGGGGGCAATAGTGGCTACACCTTC. Translating it yields CASSYFSGGGNSGYTF.